These T cell receptor beta chains were read from a single sample in a study of cytomegalovirus exposure and HLA in healthy donors. Assay: immunoSEQ multiplex PCR; the TCRdb copy retains only in-frame clones and omits some. The sample holds around 200,000 clones, roughly 88% seen once. Sequences were obtained from PBMCs. Receptors were obtained from a girl aged 2 to 9 in good health and CMV-seropositive. Both conserved end residues are part of each CDR3. A D gene is named only where the DNA matches it firmly. Clone size is given for some rows only: seen once, a few or many times, or a class if the clone is expanded.

v_call	d_call	j_call	clone_size	cdr3_aa	cdr3_nt
TRBV18	TRBD1	TRBJ2-3	NA	CASSPLKTGMGRTDTQYF	TGTGCCAGCTCACCACTAAAGACAGGGATGGGTCGCACAGATACGCAGTATTTT
TRBV5-1	NA	TRBJ2-2	NA	CASSLSGVNGELFF	TGCGCCAGCAGCTTGTCAGGGGTGAACGGGGAGCTGTTTTTT
TRBV19	TRBD2	TRBJ2-5	NA	CASSAAGGPPETQYF	TGTGCCAGTAGTGCAGCGGGGGGGCCTCCAGAGACCCAGTACTTC
TRBV10-1	NA	TRBJ1-1	few	CASSDKNTEAFF	TGCGCCAGCAGTGACAAGAACACTGAAGCTTTCTTT
TRBV19	TRBD2	TRBJ2-7	NA	CASKAGSSYEQYF	TGTGCCAGCAAAGCGGGAAGCTCCTACGAGCAGTACTTC
TRBV15	NA	TRBJ2-3	NA	CATSSYRASTDTQYF	TGTGCCACCAGCAGCTACAGGGCGAGCACAGATACGCAGTATTTT
TRBV7-9	TRBD1	TRBJ2-7	NA	CASSLTSRGQGTSYEQYF	TGTGCCAGCAGCTTAACTTCTCGGGGACAGGGAACTAGTTACGAGCAGTACTTC
TRBV6-5	NA	TRBJ1-3	NA	CASSNNRVGTIYF	TGTGCCAGCAGTAATAACAGGGTTGGCACCATATATTTT
TRBV5-6	NA	TRBJ2-5	once	CASSFRGRETQYF	TGTGCCAGCAGCTTTAGAGGGAGAGAGACCCAGTACTTC
TRBV7-6	NA	TRBJ2-3	NA	CASSFAGATDTQYF	TGTGCCAGCAGCTTTGCAGGGGCCACAGATACGCAGTATTTT
TRBV10-2	TRBD2	TRBJ2-1	once	CASTQGTSGGNNEQFF	TGCGCCAGCACCCAAGGGACTAGCGGGGGAAACAATGAGCAGTTCTTC
TRBV5-1	TRBD1	TRBJ1-4	NA	CASSDGTGAGEKLFF	TGCGCCAGCAGCGACGGGACAGGGGCCGGTGAAAAACTGTTTTTT
TRBV9	NA	TRBJ1-2	few	CASSVDRRGHGYTF	TGTGCCAGCAGCGTAGATAGGAGGGGACATGGCTACACCTTC
TRBV4-2	TRBD2	TRBJ2-5	NA	CASSRTLTSGQETQYF	TGTGCCAGCAGCCGGACCCTAACTAGCGGCCAAGAGACCCAGTACTTC
TRBV5-1	TRBD1	TRBJ1-6	NA	CASSLVDRVYSPLHF	TGCGCCAGCAGCTTGGTCGACAGGGTCTATTCACCCCTCCACTTT
TRBV19	NA	TRBJ1-5	NA	CASTIWSLGNQPQHF	TGTGCCAGTACCATCTGGAGCCTTGGCAATCAGCCCCAGCATTTT
TRBV5-1	NA	TRBJ1-2	NA	CASSLTGKGYTF	TGCGCCAGCAGCTTGACAGGCAAGGGCTACACCTTC
TRBV5-5	NA	TRBJ2-5	once	CASSLGRVNQETQYF	TGTGCCAGCAGCCTCGGGAGAGTTAACCAAGAGACCCAGTACTTC
TRBV6-1	TRBD1	TRBJ2-3	NA	CAGSDRDTDTQYF	TGTGCCGGGTCGGACAGGGACACAGATACGCAGTATTTT
TRBV4-1	TRBD1	TRBJ2-2	NA	CASSHPARQGLGGELFF	TGCGCCAGCAGCCACCCTGCGAGACAGGGGCTCGGCGGGGAGCTGTTTTTT
TRBV6-5	NA	TRBJ1-2	NA	CASSRDSIYGYTF	TGTGCCAGCAGCCGGGATAGTATATATGGCTACACCTTC
TRBV25-1	TRBD1	TRBJ2-7	NA	CASSVDRDPYEQYF	TGTGCCAGCAGTGTTGACAGGGATCCCTACGAGCAGTACTTC
TRBV4-2	NA	TRBJ1-5	NA	CASSQDTGRYSNQPQHF	TGTGCCAGCAGCCAAGACACAGGACGGTATAGCAATCAGCCCCAGCATTTT
TRBV9	NA	TRBJ1-2	NA	CASSHRSANYGYTF	TGTGCCAGCAGCCACAGATCCGCAAACTATGGCTACACCTTC
TRBV29-1	NA	TRBJ1-1	once	CSVERGFGTEAFF	TGCAGCGTTGAAAGGGGGTTTGGGACTGAAGCTTTCTTT
TRBV18	NA	TRBJ2-7	NA	CASSPPSGAYEQYF	TGTGCCAGCTCACCACCGTCAGGGGCCTACGAGCAGTACTTC
TRBV5-1	TRBD1	TRBJ2-7	NA	CASSVEGGTGLYEQYF	TGCGCCAGCAGCGTGGAGGGCGGGACAGGGCTATACGAGCAGTACTTC
TRBV5-6	NA	TRBJ2-1	NA	CASSLHGTHYNEQFF	TGTGCCAGCAGCTTGCACGGGACACATTACAATGAGCAGTTCTTC
TRBV5-1	TRBD1	TRBJ2-3	NA	CASSLEAPGTGEDTQYF	TGCGCCAGCAGCTTGGAAGCCCCCGGGACAGGGGAAGATACGCAGTATTTT
TRBV28	NA	TRBJ2-7	NA	CASRGLDEQYF	TGTGCCAGCAGGGGACTGGACGAGCAGTACTTC
TRBV18	NA	TRBJ2-3	NA	CASTYRDTQYF	TGTGCCAGCACTTACCGGGATACGCAGTATTTT
TRBV15	NA	TRBJ1-1	NA	CATSSTGGTEAFF	TGTGCCACCAGCAGTACCGGGGGGACTGAAGCTTTCTTT
TRBV5-1	NA	TRBJ1-4	NA	CASSSTNLGGTNEKLFF	TGCGCCAGCAGCTCGACAAACCTAGGGGGAACTAATGAAAAACTGTTTTTT
TRBV15	NA	TRBJ1-1	NA	CATSRQPRTLNTEAFF	TGTGCCACCAGCAGACAACCGAGGACTCTGAACACTGAAGCTTTCTTT
TRBV28	NA	TRBJ1-2	NA	CQAGFQLGYGYTF	TGTCAGGCAGGATTCCAACTAGGCTATGGCTACACCTTC
TRBV9	NA	TRBJ2-1	NA	CASSLPTESSYNEQFF	TGTGCCAGCAGCCTTCCCACTGAGAGCTCCTACAATGAGCAGTTCTTC
TRBV6-1	TRBD1	TRBJ1-5	NA	CASSERQGGQPQHF	TGTGCCAGCAGTGAGAGACAGGGGGGTCAGCCCCAGCATTTT
TRBV7-8	NA	TRBJ2-7	NA	CASSLKGVNYEQYF	TGTGCCAGCAGCTTAAAAGGGGTAAACTACGAGCAGTACTTC
TRBV11-3	NA	TRBJ2-3	NA	CASSDPKLEDTQYF	TGTGCCAGCAGCGACCCCAAGCTAGAAGATACGCAGTATTTT
TRBV20-1	NA	TRBJ2-3	NA	CSARVVNTQYF	TGCAGTGCTAGAGTTGTCAATACGCAGTATTTT
TRBV30	TRBD2	TRBJ2-5	NA	CAWSALAGDLYQETQYF	TGTGCCTGGAGCGCGCTAGCGGGAGACCTGTACCAAGAGACCCAGTACTTC
TRBV27	TRBD2	TRBJ2-7	NA	CASSPTAGVPYEQYF	TGTGCCAGCAGTCCCACAGCGGGGGTGCCCTACGAGCAGTACTTC
TRBV14	TRBD1	TRBJ1-6	NA	CASQPLTGANSPLHF	TGTGCCAGCCAGCCGCTGACAGGGGCTAATTCACCCCTCCACTTT
TRBV5-1	NA	TRBJ2-3	NA	CASSPGSGVLTDTQYF	TGCGCCAGCAGCCCTGGGTCAGGGGTACTCACAGATACGCAGTATTTT
TRBV6-6	TRBD2	TRBJ2-7	NA	CASSPLKREIYEQYF	TGTGCCAGCAGTCCACTAAAGCGGGAGATCTACGAGCAGTACTTC
TRBV7-8	NA	TRBJ1-5	NA	CASSLVSQTNQPQHF	TGTGCCAGCAGCTTAGTGTCTCAGACAAATCAGCCCCAGCATTTT
TRBV2	TRBD2	TRBJ2-1	once	CASIGRANEQFF	TGTGCCAGCATCGGGAGGGCTAATGAGCAGTTCTTC
TRBV5-1	NA	TRBJ2-7	NA	CASSLVASYEQYF	TGCGCCAGCAGCTTGGTGGCCTCCTACGAGCAGTACTTC
TRBV7-8	NA	TRBJ1-4	NA	CASRGPGANEKLFF	TGTGCCAGCAGGGGTCCGGGGGCTAATGAAAAACTGTTTTTT
TRBV6-1	NA	TRBJ1-1	NA	CASTSQVETEAFF	TGTGCCAGCACTTCCCAAGTGGAGACTGAAGCTTTCTTT
TRBV6-6	NA	TRBJ1-2	NA	CASRGRDTLIYGYTF	TGTGCCAGCAGGGGTAGGGACACCCTAATCTATGGCTACACCTTC
TRBV6-6	NA	TRBJ2-1	NA	CASTERGNEQFF	TGTGCCAGCACCGAACGAGGCAATGAGCAGTTCTTC
TRBV7-2	TRBD2	TRBJ2-2	few	CASRLLATGELFF	TGTGCCAGCAGATTACTAGCGACGGGGGAGCTGTTTTTT
TRBV6-6	NA	TRBJ1-2	NA	CASSYSKGVVDYGYTF	TGTGCCAGCAGTTACTCTAAAGGGGTCGTCGACTATGGCTACACCTTC
TRBV5-8	TRBD2	TRBJ2-7	NA	CASSTGTSGGADEQYF	TGTGCCAGCAGCACCGGAACTAGCGGGGGGGCCGACGAGCAGTACTTC